This TCR beta chain came from a study of immune cell composition in non-small cell lung cancer. Repertoires were generated with immunoSEQ multiplex PCR, while TCRdb's copy carries only in-frame clones and drops some. The data show some 5,100 clones, with more than 60% seen just once and 20% to 25% held by the top ten. Germline CDR1 is MNHEY and CDR2 is SMNVEV (reference sequence). CDR3 size: 17 residues. Trimming cost V 4 bases and J 0 bases, with 18 bases left between them. Findings and limits, study-wide: Dominant in vivo tumour-associated clones were not shown to share tumour-reactive sequences. Lung squamous cell carcinoma tumours had significantly higher top 10 clone scores and productive clonality than lung adenocarcinoma.

A word on this clone: Its specificity is unknown.

Frozen unsorted single-cell suspensions supplied the genomic DNA. The TCR was taken from a human donor with non-small cell lung cancer. Sequencing was done on a sample of lung tumor tissue. The V and J genes are TRBV27 and TRBJ1-1; the D gene is possibly TRBD1 (6 bases). Here the CDR3 DNA reads TGTGCCAGCAGTTCCTCCGGCGGGGGCGTCGTGAACACTGAAGCTTTCTTT. Its protein is CASSSSGGGVVNTEAFF.